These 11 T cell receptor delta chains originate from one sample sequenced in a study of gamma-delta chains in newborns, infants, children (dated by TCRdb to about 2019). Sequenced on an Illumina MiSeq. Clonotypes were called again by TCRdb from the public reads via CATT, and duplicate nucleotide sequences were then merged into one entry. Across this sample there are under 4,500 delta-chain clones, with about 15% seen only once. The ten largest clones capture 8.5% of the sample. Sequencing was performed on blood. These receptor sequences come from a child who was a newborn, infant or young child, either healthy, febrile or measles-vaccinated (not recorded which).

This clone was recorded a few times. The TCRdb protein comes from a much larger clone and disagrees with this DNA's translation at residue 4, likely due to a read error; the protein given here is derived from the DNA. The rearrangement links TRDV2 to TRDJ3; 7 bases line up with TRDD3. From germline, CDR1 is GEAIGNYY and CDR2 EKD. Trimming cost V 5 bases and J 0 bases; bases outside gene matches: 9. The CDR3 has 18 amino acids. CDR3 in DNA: TGTGCCTGTGGCAGGCTGGGGGCCCGCTCCTGGGACACCCGACAGATGTTTTTC. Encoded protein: CACGRLGARSWDTRQMFF.

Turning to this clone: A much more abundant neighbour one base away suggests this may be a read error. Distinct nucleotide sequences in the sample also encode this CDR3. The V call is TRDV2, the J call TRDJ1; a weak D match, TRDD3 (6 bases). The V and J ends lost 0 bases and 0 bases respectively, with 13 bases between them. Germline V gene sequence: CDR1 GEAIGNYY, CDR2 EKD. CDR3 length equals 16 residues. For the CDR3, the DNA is TGTGCCTGTGACACCGTTGGGGGGTCCTACACCGATAAACTCATCTTT. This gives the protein CACDTVGGSYTDKLIF.

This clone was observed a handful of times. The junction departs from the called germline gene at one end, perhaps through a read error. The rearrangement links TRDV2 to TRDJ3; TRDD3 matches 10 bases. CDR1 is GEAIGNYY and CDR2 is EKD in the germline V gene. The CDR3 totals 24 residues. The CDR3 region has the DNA TGTGCCTGTGACACCCTACTGGGGGATCGCCCTGGGGGATCCAGCTCCTGGGACGCCCGACAGATGTTTTTC. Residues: CACDTLLGDRPGGSSSWDARQMFF.

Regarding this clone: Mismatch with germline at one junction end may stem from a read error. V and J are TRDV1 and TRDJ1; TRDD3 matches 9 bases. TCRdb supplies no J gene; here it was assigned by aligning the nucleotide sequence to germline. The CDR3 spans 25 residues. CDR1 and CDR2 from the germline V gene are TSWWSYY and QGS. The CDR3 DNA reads TGTGCCCTTGGGGAACTCTCCTCCTTTCCGTACTGGGGGAGACGCGGAGCGTTGTACACCGATAAACTCATCTTT. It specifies CALGELSSFPYWGRRGALYTDKLIF.

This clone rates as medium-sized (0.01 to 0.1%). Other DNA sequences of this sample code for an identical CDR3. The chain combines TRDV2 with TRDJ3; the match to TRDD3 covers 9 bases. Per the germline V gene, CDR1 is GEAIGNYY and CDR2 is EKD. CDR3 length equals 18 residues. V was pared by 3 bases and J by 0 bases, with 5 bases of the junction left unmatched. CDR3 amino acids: CACDETGGGSWDTRQMFF. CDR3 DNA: TGTGCCTGTGACGAGACTGGGGGAGGCTCCTGGGACACCCGACAGATGTTTTTC.

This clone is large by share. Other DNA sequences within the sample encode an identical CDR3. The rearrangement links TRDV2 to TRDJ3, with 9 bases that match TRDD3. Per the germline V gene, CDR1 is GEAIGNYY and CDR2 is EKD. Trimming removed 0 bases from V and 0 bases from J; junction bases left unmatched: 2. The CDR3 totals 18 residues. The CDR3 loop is CACDTVGDSSWDTRQMFF. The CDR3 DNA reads TGTGCCTGTGACACCGTGGGGGATAGCTCCTGGGACACCCGACAGATGTTTTTC.

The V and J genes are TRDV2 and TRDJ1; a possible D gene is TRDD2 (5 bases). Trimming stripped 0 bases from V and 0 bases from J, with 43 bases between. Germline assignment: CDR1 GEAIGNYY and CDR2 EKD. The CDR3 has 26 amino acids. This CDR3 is CACDTVDKGPNPPSPLLPHYTDKLIF. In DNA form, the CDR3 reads TGTGCCTGTGACACCGTCGATAAAGGGCCGAACCCTCCTTCGCCCTTGTTACCCCATTACACCGATAAACTCATCTTT.

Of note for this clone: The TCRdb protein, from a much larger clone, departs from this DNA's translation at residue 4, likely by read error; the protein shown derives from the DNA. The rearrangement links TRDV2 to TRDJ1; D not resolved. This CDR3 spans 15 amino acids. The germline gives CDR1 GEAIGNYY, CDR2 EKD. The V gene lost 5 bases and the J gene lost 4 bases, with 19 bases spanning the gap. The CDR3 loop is CACGTVGLIGDKLIF. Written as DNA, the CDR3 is TGTGCCTGTGGCACGGTCGGCCTGATAGGCGATAAACTCATCTTT.

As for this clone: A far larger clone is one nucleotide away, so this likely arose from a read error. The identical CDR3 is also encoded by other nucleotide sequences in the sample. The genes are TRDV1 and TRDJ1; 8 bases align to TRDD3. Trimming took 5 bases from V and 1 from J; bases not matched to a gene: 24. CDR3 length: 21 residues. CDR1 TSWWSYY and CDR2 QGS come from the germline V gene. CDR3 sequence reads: CALGPRFFYWGRPPGTDKLIF. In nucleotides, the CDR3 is TGTGCTCTTGGGCCCCGTTTTTTTTACTGGGGGCGCCCTCCGGGCACCGATAAACTCATCTTT.

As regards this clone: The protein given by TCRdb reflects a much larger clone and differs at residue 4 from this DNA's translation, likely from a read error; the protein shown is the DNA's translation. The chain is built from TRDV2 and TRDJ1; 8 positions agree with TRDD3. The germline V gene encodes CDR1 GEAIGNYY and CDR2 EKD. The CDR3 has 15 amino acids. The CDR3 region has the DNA TGTGCCTGTGGCACCGTTGGGGGATCCTCCGATAAACTCATCTTT. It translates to CACGTVGGSSDKLIF.

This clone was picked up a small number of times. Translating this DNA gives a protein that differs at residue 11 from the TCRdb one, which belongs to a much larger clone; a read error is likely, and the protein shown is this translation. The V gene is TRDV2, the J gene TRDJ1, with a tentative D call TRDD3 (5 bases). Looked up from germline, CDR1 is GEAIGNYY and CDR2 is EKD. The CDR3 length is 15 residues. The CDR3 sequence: CACDGVGRGTNKLIF. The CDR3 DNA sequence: TGTGCCTGTGACGGGGTGGGGAGAGGCACCAATAAACTCATCTTT.